This T cell receptor beta chain originates from a study of control samples from healthy donors and cancer patients. The V gene end was trimmed by 3 bases and the J gene end by 8 bases; junction bases not matched to a gene: 6. The length of the CDR3 is 14 residues. Germline assignment: CDR1 MDHEN and CDR2 SYDVKM. Measured with immunoSEQ multiplex PCR; TCRdb has only the in-frame clones, and not every one. Of 45,000 to 60,000 clones listed, 80% are singletons. This receptor was obtained from a man in his sixties or seventies in good health. Source material: blood. The chain links TRBV28 to TRBJ1-4, with 7 bases fitting TRBD1. CDR3 DNA: TGTGCCAGCAGTTTCAGGTCAGGGGGAGAAAAACTGTTTTTT. It codes for CASSFRSGGEKLFF.